This paragraph covers one TCR beta chain sequence. This record comes from a study of T cell changes during pregnancy in multiple sclerosis. Trimming took off 0 bases at V and 11 bases at J, with 14 bases between the two ends. There are 13 residues in the CDR3. Germline V CDR1 and CDR2: SQVTM, ANQGSEA. This table comes from immunoSEQ multiplex PCR, and its TCRdb copy is limited to in-frame clones, with some not included. This sample has tens of thousands of clones, with around 96% found just once. Sequenced material: CD8+ T cells from peripheral blood mononuclear cells, taken after pregnancy. This sequence originates from a female donor with multiple sclerosis, enrolled in a pregnancy study. The chain has TRBV29-1 and TRBJ2-1, with D tentatively TRBD2 (6 bases). CDR3 coding DNA: TGCAGCGTTGAAGATGGAGGGGAGAGAAAGCAGTTCTTC. As protein: CSVEDGGERKQFF.